These 14 T cell receptor beta chains share one sample of origin, sequenced in a study of CD8+ T cells in alopecia areata. As the sequencing template, cDNA was produced by extracting RNA and reverse transcribing it. The protocol was immunoSEQ multiplex PCR, while the TCRdb copy is restricted to in-frame clones and leaves out a portion. Of 250,000 to 350,000 clones detected, around 64% appear once; the ten largest clones hold around 0.92%. Described treatment: oral pan-JAK inhibitor, 5-10 mg twice daily. The specimen comprised CD4+ T cells sorted from blood, sampled around week 54, from a patient treated with tofacitinib. These receptors were obtained from a human donor with alopecia areata.

This rearrangement joins TRBV5-1 to TRBJ1-1, with D possibly being TRBD1 (6 bases). This CDR3 contains 15 residues. The germline CDR1 and CDR2 sequences are SGHRS and YFSETQ. V lost 4 bases to trimming and J lost 0 bases, with 13 bases between them. The CDR3 protein is CASSRVGQMNTEAFF. CDR3 bases: TGCGCCAGCAGCCGAGTCGGACAGATGAACACTGAAGCTTTCTTT. The full variable domain, in which reference TRBV5-1 and TRBJ1-1 provide the parts outside the CDR3, is KAGVTQTPRYLIKTRGQQVTLSCSPISGHRSVSWYQQTPGQGLQFLFEYFSETQRNKGNFPGRFSGRQFSNSRSEMNVSTLELGDSALYLCASSRVGQMNTEAFFGQGTRLTVV.

V is TRBV5-1 and J is TRBJ1-1; 8 bases are shared with TRBD1. CDR1 and CDR2 (germline): SGHRS, YFSETQ. The trim removed 5 bases at V and 4 bases at J, leaving 4 bases unmatched. CDR3 length equals 13 residues. The CDR3, as DNA: TGCGCCAGCAGTCAGGGGGCGACCACTGAAGCTTTCTTT. It translates to CASSQGATTEAFF.

The chain is built from TRBV5-6 and TRBJ1-1, with D possibly TRBD1 on 5 matching bases. Germline CDR1 reads SGHDT; CDR2 reads YYEEEE. There are 15 residues in the CDR3. Trimming pared 4 bases from V and 1 base from J, leaving 14 bases between. The CDR3 nucleotides read TGTGCCAGCAGCCCAGAGGCTGGGGCGAACACTGAAGCTTTCTTT. Its protein is CASSPEAGANTEAFF.

The sample holds one count of this clone. V gene TRBV6-1 combines with J gene TRBJ1-2, with unresolved D. The germline V gene has CDR1 MNHNS and CDR2 SASEGT. The CDR3 loop spans 13 amino acids. V lost 1 base to trimming and J lost 4 bases, with 7 bases between them. CDR3 nucleotides: TGTGCCAGCAGTGAAGGCCGGGCCTATGGCTACACCTTC. It is translated as CASSEGRAYGYTF.

The genes are TRBV29-1 and TRBJ2-1; TRBD2 matches at 9 bases. Trimming cost V 6 bases and J 9 bases; bases outside gene matches: 9. The CDR3 extends over 13 amino acids. Germline values: CDR1 SQVTM, CDR2 ANQGSEA. CDR3 DNA: TGCAGCGTCAAAGCGGGGGGATTGGTTGAGCAGTTCTTC. It translates to CSVKAGGLVEQFF.

The chain uses TRBV29-1 and TRBJ1-2; D possibly corresponds to TRBD1 (6 bases). V lost 4 bases, J lost 5 bases, and 17 bases lay in between. Germline CDR1 SQVTM, CDR2 ANQGSEA. This CDR3 has 14 amino acids. The CDR3 is CSVVHQGQTYGYTF. CDR3 nucleotides: TGCAGCGTTGTGCACCAGGGACAAACTTATGGCTACACCTTC.

The chain recombines TRBV7-3 with TRBJ1-6, with a tentative D call TRBD1 (5 bases). CDR3 length: 16 residues. From germline, CDR1 is SGHTA and CDR2 FQGTGA. V dropped 0 bases and J dropped 9 bases, with 15 bases sitting between them. For the CDR3, the DNA is TGTGCCAGCAGCTTAACCGGGGCCGTCGAATCTTCACCCCTCCACTTT. Translating gives CASSLTGAVESSPLHF.

This clone was seen only a few times. CDR3 region: CSATLGKGYTF. The DNA of the CDR3 is TGCAGTGCTACCCTAGGGAAGGGCTACACCTTC. The V and J genes are TRBV20-1 and TRBJ1-2, with D unresolved. Trimming pared 4 bases from V and 8 bases from J, leaving 11 bases between. The CDR3 spans 11 residues. CDR1 DFQATT and CDR2 SNEGSKA come from the germline V gene (reference sequence).

This chain links TRBV5-6 with TRBJ1-6, with TRBD1 matching 9 bases. Per the germline V gene, CDR1 is SGHDT and CDR2 is YYEEEE. The CDR3 totals 15 residues. V shed 2 bases and J 6 bases; nucleotides not matched to a gene: 3. Here the CDR3 reads CASSLGQGLNSPLHF. The CDR3 coding sequence is TGTGCCAGCAGCTTAGGACAGGGGCTTAATTCACCCCTCCACTTT.

The rearrangement joins TRBV29-1 to TRBJ2-7; maybe TRBD2 (5 bases). The CDR3 totals 12 residues. Germline V CDR1 and CDR2: SQVTM, ANQGSEA. V was trimmed by 6 bases and J by 0 bases, leaving 9 bases between them. The CDR3 DNA reads TGCAGCGTGGATGGAGGCTCCTACGAGCAGTACTTC. It specifies CSVDGGSYEQYF.

The rearrangement uses TRBV5-1 and TRBJ1-6; 7 bases match TRBD1. CDR1 is SGHRS, CDR2 YFSETQ, per germline. The CDR3 extends over 13 amino acids. Trimming took 4 bases from V and 9 from J; bases not matched to a gene: 4. CDR3 bases: TGCGCCAGCAGCGGACGGACAGGTTCACCCCTCCACTTT. Protein sequence: CASSGRTGSPLHF.

V is TRBV5-6 and J is TRBJ2-1; D perhaps matches TRBD1 (5 bases). CDR3 length: 15 amino acids. Germline V CDR1 and CDR2: SGHDT, YYEEEE. The V and J ends lost 4 bases and 8 bases respectively, with 19 bases between them. CDR3 in DNA: TGTGCCAGCAGCCCATCCCTACACAGGTCTCATGAGCAGTTCTTC. The encoded protein is CASSPSLHRSHEQFF.

In this sample, this clone turned up a few times. The V call is TRBV6-5, the J call TRBJ2-7; TRBD2 matches 7 bases. The length of the CDR3 is 16 residues. Trimming at V came to 2 bases and at J to 2 bases, leaving 9 bases not matched to a gene. Germline V gene sequence: CDR1 MNHEY, CDR2 SVGAGI. CDR3 sequence: CASSYVRPGGPYEQYF. The DNA for the CDR3 is TGTGCCAGCAGTTACGTCCGACCGGGGGGTCCCTACGAGCAGTACTTC.

The V gene is TRBV5-1, the J gene TRBJ2-5, with unresolved D. Looked up from germline, CDR1 is SGHRS and CDR2 is YFSETQ. CDR3 length equals 12 residues. Trimming cost V 4 bases and J 3 bases, with 7 bases left between them. This chain's CDR3 is CASSVDEETQYF. CDR3 coding DNA: TGCGCCAGCAGCGTGGACGAAGAGACCCAGTACTTC.